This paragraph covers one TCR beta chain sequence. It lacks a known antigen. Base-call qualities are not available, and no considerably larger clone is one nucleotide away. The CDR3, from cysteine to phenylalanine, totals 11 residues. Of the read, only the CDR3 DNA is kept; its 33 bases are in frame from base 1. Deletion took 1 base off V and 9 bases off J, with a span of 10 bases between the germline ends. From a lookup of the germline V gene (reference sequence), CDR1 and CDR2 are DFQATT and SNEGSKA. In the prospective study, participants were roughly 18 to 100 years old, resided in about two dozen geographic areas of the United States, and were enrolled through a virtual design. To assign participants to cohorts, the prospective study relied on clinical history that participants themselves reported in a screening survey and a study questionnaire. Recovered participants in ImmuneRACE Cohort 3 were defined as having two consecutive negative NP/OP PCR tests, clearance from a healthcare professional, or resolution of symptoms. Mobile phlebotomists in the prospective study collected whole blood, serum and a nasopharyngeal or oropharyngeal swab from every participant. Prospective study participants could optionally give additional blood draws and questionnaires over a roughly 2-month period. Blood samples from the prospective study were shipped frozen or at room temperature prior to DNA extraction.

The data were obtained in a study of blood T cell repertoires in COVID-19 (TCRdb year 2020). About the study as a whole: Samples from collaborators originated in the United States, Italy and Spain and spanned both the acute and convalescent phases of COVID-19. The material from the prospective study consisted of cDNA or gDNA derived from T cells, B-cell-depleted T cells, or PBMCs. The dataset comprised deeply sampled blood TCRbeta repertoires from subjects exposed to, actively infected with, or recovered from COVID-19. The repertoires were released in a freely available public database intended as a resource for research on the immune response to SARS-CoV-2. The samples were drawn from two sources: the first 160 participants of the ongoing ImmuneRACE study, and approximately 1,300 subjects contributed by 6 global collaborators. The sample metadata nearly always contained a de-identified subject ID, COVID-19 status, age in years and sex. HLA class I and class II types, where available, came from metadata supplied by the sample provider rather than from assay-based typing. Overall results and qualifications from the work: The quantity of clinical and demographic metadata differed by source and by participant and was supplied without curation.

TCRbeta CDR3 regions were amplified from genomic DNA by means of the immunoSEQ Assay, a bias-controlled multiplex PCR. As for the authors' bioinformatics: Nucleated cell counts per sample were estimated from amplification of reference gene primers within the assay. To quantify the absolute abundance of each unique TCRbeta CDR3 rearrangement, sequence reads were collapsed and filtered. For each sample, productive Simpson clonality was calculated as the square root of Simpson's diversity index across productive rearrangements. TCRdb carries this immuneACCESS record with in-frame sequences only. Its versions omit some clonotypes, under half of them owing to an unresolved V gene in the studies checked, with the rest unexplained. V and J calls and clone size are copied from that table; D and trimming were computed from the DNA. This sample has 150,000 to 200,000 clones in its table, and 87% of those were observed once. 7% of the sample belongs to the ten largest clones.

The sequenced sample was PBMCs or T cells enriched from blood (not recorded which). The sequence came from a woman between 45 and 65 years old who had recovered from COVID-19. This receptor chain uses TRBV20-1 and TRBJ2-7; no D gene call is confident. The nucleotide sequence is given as TGCAGTGCTAGAGTGTCCGTCAGGCAGTACTTC. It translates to CSARVSVRQYF.